These 3 T cell receptor beta chains were all obtained from the same sample, sequenced in a study of cytomegalovirus exposure and HLA in healthy donors. Primers included in the PCR were 60 Vbeta and 13 Jbeta primers. Sequencing was performed with immunoSEQ multiplex PCR; in TCRdb, only in-frame clones are kept and a portion is missing. The table includes over 150,000 clones, around 80% detected once. The sequenced material came from PBMCs. The receptors derive from a man aged 35-49 years in good health and CMV-seronegative.

The chain couples TRBV5-6 to TRBJ2-1; 9 bases match TRBD2. Trimming took 5 bases from V and 7 from J; bases not matched to a gene: 4. CDR1 and CDR2 from the germline V gene are SGHDT and YYEEEE. The CDR3 has 13 amino acids. CDR3 protein: CASSSGGPNEQFF. CDR3 DNA sequence: TGTGCCAGCAGTAGCGGGGGTCCTAATGAGCAGTTCTTC.

This clone showed up just a few times. The chain links TRBV10-1 to TRBJ2-7; 11 nucleotides align to TRBD1. The germline V gene has CDR1 WNHNN and CDR2 SYGVQD (reference sequence). The J segment lost 6 bases and the V segment lost 5 bases, leaving 3 bases of the junction unmatched. The CDR3 is made up of 13 amino acids. This CDR3 is CASSSGTGGEQYF. For the CDR3, the DNA is TGCGCCAGCAGTTCCGGGACAGGGGGCGAGCAGTACTTC.

The table lists this clone with a few counts. The chain links TRBV5-1 to TRBJ1-2, with TRBD1 as a possible D gene (6 bases). The CDR3 length is 13 residues. The germline V and J ends were trimmed by 1 base and 6 bases, with 10 bases remaining between them. The V gene's germline CDR1 is SGHRS and CDR2 YFSETQ. The CDR3 nucleotides read TGCGCCAGCAGCTTGAAGGGGGACGATGGCTACACCTTC. Its protein is CASSLKGDDGYTF.